The 10 T cell receptor beta chains below were found in one sample sequenced in a study of cytomegalovirus exposure and HLA in healthy donors. Use of 60 Vbeta and 13 Jbeta primers characterized the PCR. Data came from immunoSEQ multiplex PCR; TCRdb stores just in-frame clones and leaves some out. This sample carries 120,000 to 150,000 clones, with roughly 2% going to the ten biggest clones. The sample taken for sequencing was PBMCs. These receptors originate from a woman between 18 and 30 years old in good health and CMV-seronegative.

This chain joins TRBV7-9 and TRBJ1-5; the D is unclear. Trimming took off 7 bases at V and 3 bases at J, with 19 bases between the two ends. CDR3 length equals 16 residues. Germline-derived CDR1 and CDR2 are SEHNR and FQNEAQ (reference sequence). CDR3 sequence reads: CASTPRRGVDNQPQHF. CDR3 in DNA: TGTGCCAGCACCCCCCGACGCGGGGTTGACAATCAGCCCCAGCATTTT. Based on the CDR3 plus reference TRBV7-9 and TRBJ1-5, the full variable domain is DTGVSQNPRHKITKRGQNVTFRCDPISEHNRLYWYRQTLGQGPEFLTYFQNEAQLEKSRLLSDRFSAERPKGSFSTLEIQRTEQGDSAMYLCASTPRRGVDNQPQHFGDGTRLSIL.

The chain links TRBV18 to TRBJ2-3; D is possibly TRBD2 (6 bases). The V and J ends lost 5 bases and 6 bases respectively, with 9 bases between them. Looked up from germline, CDR1 is KGHSH and CDR2 is LQKENI. The CDR3 totals 12 residues. The CDR3 region is CASSTGGDTQYF. The CDR3 bases are TGTGCCAGCTCAACTGGAGGGGATACGCAGTATTTT.

This chain joins TRBV5-4 and TRBJ1-2, with D maybe TRBD1 (5 bases). V shed 4 bases and J shed 2 bases, with 15 bases lying between them. The CDR3 is made up of 15 amino acids. Germline V lookup: CDR1 SGHNT, CDR2 YYREEE (reference sequence). The DNA for the CDR3 is TGTGCCAGCAGCCTCCCGGGGGGTGCGAACTATGGCTACACCTTC. It encodes CASSLPGGANYGYTF.

This chain joins TRBV5-1 and TRBJ2-3; TRBD2 matches at 13 bases. CDR1 is SGHRS and CDR2 is YFSETQ in the germline V gene. The CDR3 sequence is 19 residues long. The junction had 9 bases not matched to a gene; V was cut back by 2 bases and J by 0 bases. This CDR3 reads CASSFGLAGDLLSTDTQYF. The CDR3 DNA follows: TGCGCCAGCAGCTTTGGACTAGCGGGAGATCTGTTAAGCACAGATACGCAGTATTTT.

This chain connects TRBV10-2 to TRBJ1-5, with a weak D call TRBD1 (6 bases). Between the trimmed V and J ends, which lost 5 bases and 3 bases, there was a span of 8 bases. CDR1 and CDR2 from the germline V gene are WSHSY and SAAADI. The CDR3 runs 13 residues. The CDR3 sequence is CASSRTVNQPQHF. The CDR3 region has the DNA TGCGCCAGCAGTCGGACAGTCAATCAGCCCCAGCATTTT.

This chain links TRBV7-2 with TRBJ2-3; D is possibly TRBD1 (7 bases). The length of the CDR3 is 15 residues. The germline V gene has CDR1 SGHTA and CDR2 FQGNSA. V shed 5 bases and J shed 3 bases, with 15 bases lying between them. The CDR3 sequence is CASSQGPGGTDTQYF. For the CDR3, the DNA is TGTGCCAGCAGCCAAGGCCCAGGGGGGACAGATACGCAGTATTTT. The entire variable domain, with the rest obtained from reference TRBV7-2 and TRBJ2-3, is as follows: GAGVSQSPSNKVTEKGKDVELRCDPISGHTALYWYRQSLGQGLEFLIYFQGNSAPDKSGLPSDRFSAERTGGSVSTLTIQRTQQEDSAVYLCASSQGPGGTDTQYFGPGTRLTVL.

The V gene is TRBV6-1, the J gene TRBJ1-2; D might be TRBD1 (6 bases). Germline V gene lookup returns CDR1 MNHNS and CDR2 SASEGT. Trimming left V 0 bases short and J 4 bases short, with 12 bases between. The CDR3 is 15 amino acids. CDR3 protein: CASSEAYTGPYGYTF. CDR3 bases: TGTGCCAGCAGTGAAGCGTATACAGGGCCCTATGGCTACACCTTC.

The V call is TRBV7-2, the J call TRBJ1-4; weak D call: TRBD1 (5 bases). Germline CDR1 SGHTA, CDR2 FQGNSA. V lost 1 base and J 5 bases, leaving 8 bases between the germline ends. This CDR3 spans 14 amino acids. In DNA, the CDR3 is TGTGCCAGCAGCTTAGTCTCAGGGAATGAAAAACTGTTTTTT. It yields the protein CASSLVSGNEKLFF.

The chain links TRBV5-1 to TRBJ2-1, with TRBD1 matching over 9 bases. The germline V gene has CDR1 SGHRS and CDR2 YFSETQ. Trimming at V came to 3 bases and at J to 15 bases, leaving 7 bases not matched to a gene. CDR3 length equals 12 residues. CDR3 coding DNA: TGCGCCAGCAGCTCGCCGGGACAGGGATGGTTCTTC. It specifies CASSSPGQGWFF. The variable domain in full, with the rest retrieved from reference TRBV5-1 and TRBJ2-1, is KAGVTQTPRYLIKTRGQQVTLSCSPISGHRSVSWYQQTPGQGLQFLFEYFSETQRNKGNFPGRFSGRQFSNSRSEMNVSTLELGDSALYLCASSSPGQGWFFGPGTRLTVL.

The CDR3 here is CASSPGGLAGEGEQYF. DNA for the CDR3: TGTGCCAGCAGCCCCGGGGGACTAGCGGGAGAGGGCGAGCAGTACTTC. This chain links TRBV5-4 with TRBJ2-7, with TRBD2 identical over 14 bases. Unmatched junction bases numbered 9, after V lost 4 bases and J lost 6 bases. Germline-derived CDR1 and CDR2 are SGHNT and YYREEE (reference sequence). The CDR3 consists of 16 residues.